These 20 T cell receptor beta chains were sequenced from one sample in a study of blood T cells in healthy people across ages. It was with a sample-barcoded 5' primer and a J-beta primer mix that a second PCR of roughly 7 to 12 cycles was run. TCRdb fed the 5' RACE reads into MiXCR, producing one record per CDR3 protein. The sample shows approximately 730,000 distinct CDR3 sequences, approximately 43% of them seen only once. The source material was blood. These receptors originate from a woman aged 55 to 70 in good health.

Only a few counts were recorded for this clonotype. This sequence joins TRBV7-2 and TRBJ2-3; D is perhaps TRBD1 (5 bases). The V gene's germline CDR1 is SGHTA and CDR2 FQGNSA. This CDR3 contains 12 residues. Trimming pared 3 bases from V and 13 bases from J, leaving 14 bases between. CDR3 nucleotide sequence: TGTGCCAGCAGCTTTGGACAACGGGTTAAGTATTTT. Translating gives CASSFGQRVKYF.

This clonotype was picked up many times. The chain joins TRBV20-1 to TRBJ2-5; no clear D gene. V was clipped by 5 bases and J by 1 base, with 14 bases between them. Germline V gene data show CDR1 as DFQATT and CDR2 as SNEGSKA (reference sequence). This CDR3 comprises 14 residues. CDR3 residues: CSAPEWAAQETQYF. CDR3 DNA sequence: TGCAGTGCTCCAGAGTGGGCAGCCCAAGAGACCCAGTACTTC.

This clonotype was counted at least ten times. This chain uses TRBV29-1 with TRBJ2-7; the D is unclear. The V gene's germline CDR1 is SQVTM and CDR2 ANQGSEA. The CDR3 runs 13 residues. V lost 4 bases to trimming and J lost 2 bases, with 12 bases between them. The CDR3 spells CSVAMDEPYEQYF. The DNA of the CDR3 is TGCAGCGTTGCTATGGACGAGCCCTACGAGCAGTACTTC.

The chain couples TRBV7-8 to TRBJ1-5; the D is unclear. The CDR3 totals 14 residues. The germline CDR1 and CDR2 sequences are SGHVS and FQNEAQ. V was trimmed by 2 bases and J by 5 bases, leaving 10 bases between them. The CDR3 DNA sequence: TGTGCCAGCAGCTTATATGGCCCTGATCAGCCCCAGCATTTT. This gives the protein CASSLYGPDQPQHF. Using reference TRBV7-8 and TRBJ1-5 for the parts outside the CDR3, the full variable domain is GAGVSQSPRYKVAKRGQDVALRCDPISGHVSLFWYQQALGQGPEFLTYFQNEAQLDKSGLPSDRFFAERPEGSVSTLKIQRTQQEDSAVYLCASSLYGPDQPQHFGDGTRLSIL.

This clonotype was counted a few times. The chain couples TRBV20-1 to TRBJ2-6, with D tentatively TRBD1 (5 bases). Germline CDR1 and CDR2: DFQATT and SNEGSKA (reference sequence). The V and J ends lost 3 bases and 0 bases respectively, with 9 bases between them. CDR3 length equals 15 residues. The CDR3 here is CSASQGHSGANVLTF. CDR3 nucleotides: TGCAGTGCTAGTCAGGGCCACTCTGGGGCCAACGTCCTGACTTTC.

This clonotype was counted many times. The genes are TRBV5-1 and TRBJ2-5; D is undetermined. This CDR3 contains 13 residues. The V and J ends lost 1 base and 5 bases respectively, with 9 bases between them. Germline-derived CDR1 and CDR2 are SGHRS and YFSETQ. The CDR3: CASSLWVSETQYF. DNA for the CDR3: TGCGCCAGCAGCTTGTGGGTCTCGGAGACCCAGTACTTC.

At least ten counts were recorded for this clonotype. The V and J genes are TRBV29-1 and TRBJ2-7; the match to TRBD1 covers 10 bases. Germline V CDR1 and CDR2: SQVTM, ANQGSEA. This CDR3 is built from 15 residues. The junction had 4 bases not matched to a gene; V was cut back by 0 bases and J by 2 bases. The CDR3 DNA is TGCAGCGTTGAAGAGGACAGGGGGGGAACCTACGAGCAGTACTTC. Its translation is CSVEEDRGGTYEQYF.

V is TRBV3-1 and J is TRBJ2-4; 10 bases match TRBD2. The end of the DNA aligns better with TRBJ2-7, so the J call may be wrong. Germline CDR1 and CDR2: LGHDT and YNNKEL (reference sequence). The length of the CDR3 is 16 residues. The CDR3: CASSQGTSGNLSEQYF. The CDR3 region has the DNA TGTGCCAGCAGCCAGGGAACTAGCGGGAATTTAAGCGAGCAGTACTTC.

Comment on this clonotype: The final CDR3 position lacks the conserved phenylalanine or tryptophan, pointing to a likely read error. The rearrangement uses TRBV15 and TRBJ2-3; 7 bases fit TRBD2. Germline trimming cut 0 bases from V and 5 bases from J; bases unmatched to any gene: 2. The CDR3 length is 14 residues. Germline V lookup: CDR1 LNHNV, CDR2 YYDKDF (reference sequence). This CDR3 is CATSREPGGDTQYL. The CDR3 nucleotides read TGTGCCACCAGCAGAGAGCCGGGAGGAGATACGCAGTATCTT.

The chain links TRBV15 to TRBJ2-5; D is ambiguous. Germline V gene data show CDR1 as LNHNV and CDR2 as YYDKDF (reference sequence). V was clipped by 0 bases and J by 4 bases, with 9 bases between them. This CDR3 is 14 amino acids long. CDR3: CATSREDSRETQYF. CDR3 nucleotide sequence: TGTGCCACCAGCAGAGAGGATAGCCGAGAGACCCAGTACTTC.

V is TRBV20-1 and J is TRBJ2-3; a weak D match, TRBD2 (6 bases). Germline values: CDR1 DFQATT, CDR2 SNEGSKA (reference sequence). Trimming cost V 3 bases and J 7 bases, with 11 bases left between them. The CDR3 runs 12 residues. The CDR3 bases are TGCAGTGCTAGGGAGACTAGACATACGCAGTATTTT. Residues: CSARETRHTQYF.

This clonotype was recorded at least ten times. The V and J genes are TRBV29-1 and TRBJ2-5; TRBD1 might be the D (6 bases). V gave up 4 bases and J gave up 5 bases, with 14 bases separating them. From germline, CDR1 is SQVTM and CDR2 ANQGSEA. The CDR3 is 13 amino acids. The CDR3, as DNA: TGCAGCGTTGTGCGCAGGGGCGGCGAGACCCAGTACTTC. Residues: CSVVRRGGETQYF.

There are many counts of this clonotype. The V and J genes are TRBV29-1 and TRBJ2-5; possibly TRBD1 or TRBD2 for D (6 bases each). CDR3 size: 12 residues. From germline, CDR1 is SQVTM and CDR2 ANQGSEA. V lost 7 bases and J lost 1, with 10 bases in between. The chain's CDR3 is CSARGVQETQYF. The CDR3, as DNA: TGCAGCGCGAGGGGGGTCCAAGAGACCCAGTACTTC.

This rearrangement joins TRBV20-1 to TRBJ1-5, with a weak D call TRBD1 (6 bases). There are 12 residues in the CDR3. Germline assignment: CDR1 DFQATT and CDR2 SNEGSKA (reference sequence). V lost 5 bases, J lost 4 bases, and 9 bases lay in between. Written as DNA, the CDR3 is TGCAGTGCTCGAGGACAGAATCAGCCCCAGCATTTT. Translation gives CSARGQNQPQHF.

The V call is TRBV3-1, the J call TRBJ2-1; 9 bases fit TRBD2. V shed 3 bases and J 5 bases; nucleotides not matched to a gene: 5. This CDR3 has 15 residues. Germline loops: CDR1 LGHDT, CDR2 YNNKEL (reference sequence). For the CDR3, the DNA is TGTGCCAGCAGCCAGTTAGCGGGGGCGAACAATGAGCAGTTCTTC. Translated: CASSQLAGANNEQFF.

This clonotype was detected a few times. The chain combines TRBV3-1 with TRBJ2-4; tentatively, D is TRBD1 or TRBD2 (5 bases each). CDR3 size: 12 residues. Germline CDR1 LGHDT, CDR2 YNNKEL (reference sequence). V gave up 3 bases and J gave up 13 bases, with 13 bases separating them. As DNA, the CDR3 is TGTGCCAGCAGCCACGGGGCTTGGGCGCAGTACTTC. Translating it yields CASSHGAWAQYF.

The chain employs TRBV14 and TRBJ2-7; 10 nucleotides line up with TRBD2. This CDR3 region has 14 residues. Looked up from germline, CDR1 is SGHDN and CDR2 is FVKESK. V was pared by 6 bases and J by 5 bases, with 7 bases of the junction left unmatched. The chain's CDR3 is CASSSLAGWDEQYF. CDR3 in DNA: TGTGCCAGCAGTTCACTAGCGGGATGGGACGAGCAGTACTTC.

The rearrangement links TRBV7-2 to TRBJ1-5, with D perhaps TRBD1 (5 bases). V was shortened by 5 bases and J by 5 bases, with 13 bases between the two germline ends. Germline loops: CDR1 SGHTA, CDR2 FQGNSA. CDR3 length: 14 amino acids. The CDR3 here is CASSPRVMDQPQHF. The CDR3 DNA is TGTGCCAGCAGCCCCAGGGTAATGGATCAGCCCCAGCATTTT.

This clonotype was seen repeatedly, ten times or more. The chain employs TRBV7-2 and TRBJ2-7; the D gene could be TRBD1 or TRBD2 (6 bases each). The CDR3 is 18 residues long. The germline V gene has CDR1 SGHTA and CDR2 FQGNSA. Between the trimmed V and J ends, which lost 1 base and 2 bases, there was a span of 21 bases. CDR3 amino acids: CASSLEGTWGAFAYEQYF. The CDR3 coding sequence is TGTGCCAGCAGCTTAGAGGGCACCTGGGGGGCGTTCGCCTACGAGCAGTACTTC.

The gene calls are TRBV4-1 and TRBJ2-2, with unresolved D. The germline gives CDR1 MGHRA, CDR2 YSYEKL. The CDR3 spans 14 residues. Between the trimmed V and J ends, which lost 1 base and 3 bases, there was a span of 6 bases. DNA for the CDR3: TGCGCCAGCAGCCAAGTTGAGGACACCGGGGAGCTGTTTTTT. It specifies CASSQVEDTGELFF.